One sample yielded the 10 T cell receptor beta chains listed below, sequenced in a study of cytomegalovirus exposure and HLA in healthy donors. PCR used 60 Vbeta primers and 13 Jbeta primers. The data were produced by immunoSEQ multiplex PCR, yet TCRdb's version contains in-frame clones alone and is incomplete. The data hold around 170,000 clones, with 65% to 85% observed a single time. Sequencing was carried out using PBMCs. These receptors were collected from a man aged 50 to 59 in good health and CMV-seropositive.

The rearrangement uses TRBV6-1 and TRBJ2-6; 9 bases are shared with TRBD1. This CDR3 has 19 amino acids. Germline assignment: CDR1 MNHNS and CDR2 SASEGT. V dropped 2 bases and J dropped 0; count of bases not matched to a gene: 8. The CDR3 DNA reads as TGTGCCAGCAGTGAACGCGCGACAGGGGGGAGCTCTGGGGCCAACGTCCTGACTTTC. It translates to CASSERATGGSSGANVLTF.

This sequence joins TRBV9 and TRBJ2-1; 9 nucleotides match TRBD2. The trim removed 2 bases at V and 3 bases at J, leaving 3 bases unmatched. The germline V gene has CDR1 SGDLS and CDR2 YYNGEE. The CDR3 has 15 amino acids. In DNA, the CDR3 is TGTGCCAGCAGCGTGACTAGCGGTTACTACAATGAGCAGTTCTTC. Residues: CASSVTSGYYNEQFF.

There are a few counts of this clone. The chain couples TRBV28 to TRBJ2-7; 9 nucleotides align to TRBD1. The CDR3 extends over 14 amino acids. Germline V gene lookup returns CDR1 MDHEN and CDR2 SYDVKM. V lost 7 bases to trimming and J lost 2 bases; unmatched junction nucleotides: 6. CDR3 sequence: CASTTGGGAYEQYF. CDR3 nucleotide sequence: TGTGCCAGCACCACAGGGGGCGGCGCCTACGAGCAGTACTTC.

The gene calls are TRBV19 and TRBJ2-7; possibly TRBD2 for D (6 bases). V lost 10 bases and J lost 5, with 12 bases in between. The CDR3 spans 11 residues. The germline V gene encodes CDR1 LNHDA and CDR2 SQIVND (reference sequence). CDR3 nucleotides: TGTGCCACCGCGGGACCTAACGAGCAGTACTTC. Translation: CATAGPNEQYF.

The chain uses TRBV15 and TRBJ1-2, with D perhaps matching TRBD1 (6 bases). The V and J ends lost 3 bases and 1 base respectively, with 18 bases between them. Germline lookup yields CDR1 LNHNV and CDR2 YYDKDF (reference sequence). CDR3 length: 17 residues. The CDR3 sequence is CATSRGGLGQLNYGYTF. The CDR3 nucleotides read TGTGCCACCAGCAGGGGGGGGCTTGGACAGCTTAACTATGGCTACACCTTC.

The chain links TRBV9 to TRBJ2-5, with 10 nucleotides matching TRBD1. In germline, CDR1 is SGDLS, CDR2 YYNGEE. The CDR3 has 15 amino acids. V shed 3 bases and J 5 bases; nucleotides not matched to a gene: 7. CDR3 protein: CASSGGTGVRETQYF. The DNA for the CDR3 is TGTGCCAGCAGCGGGGGGACAGGGGTAAGGGAGACCCAGTACTTC.

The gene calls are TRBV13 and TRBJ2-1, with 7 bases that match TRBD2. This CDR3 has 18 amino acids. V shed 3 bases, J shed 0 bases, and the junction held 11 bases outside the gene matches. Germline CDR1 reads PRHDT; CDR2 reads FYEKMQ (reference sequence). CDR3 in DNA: TGTGCCAGCAGCTTTCTCAGGGCAGCGGGACGCTCCTACAATGAGCAGTTCTTC. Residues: CASSFLRAAGRSYNEQFF.

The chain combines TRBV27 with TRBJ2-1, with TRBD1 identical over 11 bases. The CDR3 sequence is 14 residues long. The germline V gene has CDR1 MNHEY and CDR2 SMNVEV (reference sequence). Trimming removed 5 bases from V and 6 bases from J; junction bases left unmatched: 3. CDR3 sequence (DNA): TGTGCCAGCAGTCCCGGGACAGGGGGCAATGAGCAGTTCTTC. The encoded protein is CASSPGTGGNEQFF.

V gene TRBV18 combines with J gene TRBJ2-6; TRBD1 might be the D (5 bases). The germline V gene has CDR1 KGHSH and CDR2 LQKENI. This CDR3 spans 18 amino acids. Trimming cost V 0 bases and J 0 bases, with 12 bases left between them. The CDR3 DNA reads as TGTGCCAGCTCACCACCCGACAGCCCGTACTCTGGGGCCAACGTCCTGACTTTC. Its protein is CASSPPDSPYSGANVLTF.

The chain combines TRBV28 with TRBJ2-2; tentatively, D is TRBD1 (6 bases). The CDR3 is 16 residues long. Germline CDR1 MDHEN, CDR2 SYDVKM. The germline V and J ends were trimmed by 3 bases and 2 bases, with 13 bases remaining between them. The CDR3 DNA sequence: TGTGCCAGCAGTTTTGCTGGGACACGCAACACCGGGGAGCTGTTTTTT. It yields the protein CASSFAGTRNTGELFF.